This T cell receptor beta chain was recovered during a study of graft-versus-host responses after intestinal transplantation. Study-level background: Induction with anti-thymocyte globulin, then tacrolimus and steroids for roughly 3 years, was given to all recipients.

The assay was immunoSEQ multiplex PCR, and TCRdb's table has in-frame clones only and misses some. The repertoire holds around 77,000 clones, with around 95% as singletons. As to this clone: Its cognate antigen is unknown.

Specimen: unstimulated CD8+ T cells sorted from spleen or lymph node cells, collected before intestinal transplant. This receptor was obtained from a human donor who received an intestinal transplant.

CDR3 in DNA: TGTGCCAGCAGTTTAGTCCCAGGACCATACACTGAAGCTTTCTTT. Translated: CASSLVPGPYTEAFF. The chain carries TRBV27 and TRBJ1-1; D is unresolved. V was trimmed by 2 bases and J by 3 bases, leaving 13 bases between them. This CDR3 is built from 15 residues. Germline V gives CDR1 MNHEY, CDR2 SMNVEV (reference sequence).